The 23 T cell receptor beta chains presented below share a single source sample, sequenced in a study of response to subunit inactivated influenza vaccine. TCRdb itself ran the RT-PCR reads through MiXCR, one entry per CDR3 protein. Seen here are hundreds of thousands of distinct CDR3 sequences, approximately 15% observed once, and the top ten hold 5.5% to 7%. Sequenced material: PBMCs from blood, taken around two weeks before vaccination. The receptor source for this set is a man aged 50 to 60 who received an inactivated influenza vaccine.

This clonotype was picked up many times. The rearrangement uses TRBV4-2 and TRBJ1-4; a weak D match, TRBD1 (6 bases). Germline V gives CDR1 LGHNA, CDR2 YNFKEQ. Trimming removed 1 base from V and 4 bases from J, with 19 bases in between. The CDR3 contains 18 residues. CDR3 amino acids: CASSQGGPSAGGNEKLFF. The CDR3 region has the DNA TGTGCCAGCAGCCAAGGGGGGCCCTCGGCCGGCGGTAATGAAAAACTGTTTTTT.

This clonotype was counted many times. The junction and the germline gene differ at one end; a read error may be behind it. V is TRBV7-2 and J is TRBJ2-1; no definite D call. Looked up from germline, CDR1 is SGHTA and CDR2 is FQGNSA. This CDR3 has 12 residues. The CDR3 spells CASSLELGEQFF. The CDR3 nucleotides read TGCGCCAGCAGCTTGGAATTAGGGGAGCAGTTCTTC. Using reference TRBV7-2 and TRBJ2-1 for the parts outside the CDR3, the full variable domain is GAGVSQSPSNKVTEKGKDVELRCDPISGHTALYWYRQSLGQGLEFLIYFQGNSAPDKSGLPSDRFSAERTGGSVSTLTIQRTQQEDSAVYLCASSLELGEQFFGPGTRLTVL.

This clonotype was counted many times. The V gene is TRBV6-2 or TRBV6-3, the J gene TRBJ2-7; the match to TRBD1 covers 7 bases. The CDR3 runs 16 residues. V dropped 0 bases and J dropped 3; count of bases not matched to a gene: 8. Germline values: CDR1 MNHEY, CDR2 SVGEGT. CDR3 bases: TGTGCCAGCAGTTACTCCCCGGGACAGCTAAGCTACGAGCAGTACTTC. Protein sequence: CASSYSPGQLSYEQYF.

This chain connects TRBV12-3 or TRBV12-4 to TRBJ2-5; tentatively, D is TRBD1 (6 bases). This CDR3 is 14 amino acids long. V was shortened by 1 base and J by 5 bases, with 11 bases between the two germline ends. The CDR3 nucleotides are TGTGCCAGCAGTTTAGGGACAGCAGGCGAGACCCAGTACTTC. It translates to CASSLGTAGETQYF.

This clonotype was counted a few times. This chain connects TRBV20-1 to TRBJ2-3; the D is unclear. Germline V gives CDR1 DFQATT, CDR2 SNEGSKA (reference sequence). The CDR3 totals 12 residues. Trimming took off 6 bases at V and 3 bases at J, with 10 bases between the two ends. The CDR3 coding sequence is TGCAGTGCCATTGGGGATACAGATACGCAGTATTTT. Its translation is CSAIGDTDTQYF.

There are many counts of this clonotype. The chain carries TRBV3-1 and TRBJ2-3, with 14 bases matching TRBD2. Germline V gene data show CDR1 as LGHDT and CDR2 as YNNKEL (reference sequence). The CDR3 has 16 residues. V trimming: 7 bases; J trimming: 4 bases; junction bases outside the gene matches: 7. This CDR3 is CASTRLAGGPSDTQYF. The CDR3 nucleotides read TGTGCCAGCACACGACTAGCGGGAGGGCCATCAGATACGCAGTATTTT.

In its sample, this clonotype was seen a few times. The rearrangement links TRBV5-5 to TRBJ1-1, with D possibly TRBD1 on 5 matching bases. The CDR3 consists of 16 residues. Germline V gives CDR1 SGHKS, CDR2 YYEKEE (reference sequence). V lost 4 bases to trimming and J lost 5 bases, with 21 bases between them. The DNA of the CDR3 is TGTGCCAGCAGCCTTTTCGGCTATGGGGGGAAGACTGAAGCTTTCTTT. Encoded protein: CASSLFGYGGKTEAFF.

Many counts were recorded for this clonotype. The CDR3 protein is CASSLPGLEQYF. For the CDR3, the DNA is TGTGCCAGCAGTTTGCCTGGGCTCGAGCAGTACTTC. V is TRBV12-3 or TRBV12-4 and J is TRBJ2-7; the D is unclear. Trimming removed 3 bases from V and 6 bases from J, with 9 bases in between. The length of the CDR3 is 12 residues.

The rearrangement uses TRBV12-3 or TRBV12-4 and TRBJ1-2; 7 bases map to TRBD1. The CDR3 spans 13 residues. The trim removed 4 bases at V and 8 bases at J, leaving 7 bases unmatched. Written as DNA, the CDR3 is TGTGCCAGCAGTTCCGGGACAGCGAGAGGCTACACCTTC. Amino acids: CASSSGTARGYTF.

This chain connects TRBV27 to TRBJ2-5; TRBD2 might be the D (6 bases). Germline lookup yields CDR1 MNHEY and CDR2 SMNVEV (reference sequence). This CDR3 spans 15 amino acids. Trimming shortened V by 3 bases and J by 2 bases, and 13 bases separated the two germline ends. The CDR3 reads CASSLRRGIQETQYF. The CDR3 DNA reads TGTGCCAGCAGTTTGCGGCGGGGCATACAAGAGACCCAGTACTTC.

The chain uses TRBV7-9 and TRBJ1-4, with 7 bases lining up with TRBD1. CDR3 length equals 14 residues. V dropped 4 bases and J dropped 5; count of bases not matched to a gene: 4. Germline CDR1 and CDR2: SEHNR and FQNEAQ (reference sequence). CDR3 sequence: CASSSRQGNEKLFF. For the CDR3, the DNA is TGTGCCAGCAGCTCCCGACAGGGCAATGAAAAACTGTTTTTT.

This clonotype was observed at least ten times. This chain connects TRBV28 to TRBJ2-4; D remains ambiguous. The CDR3 has 13 amino acids. Trimming took off 5 bases at V and 2 bases at J, with 7 bases between the two ends. CDR1 is MDHEN, CDR2 SYDVKM, per germline. The CDR3 DNA reads as TGTGCCAGCAGTCCTCATCCCAAAAACATTCAGTACTTC. Its protein is CASSPHPKNIQYF.

This chain links TRBV20-1 with TRBJ2-3; D not resolved. CDR3 size: 13 residues. The germline V gene has CDR1 DFQATT and CDR2 SNEGSKA (reference sequence). V was pared by 6 bases and J by 2 bases, with 12 bases between. The CDR3 DNA is TGCAGTGCGTGGCATATTCACACAGATACGCAGTATTTT. Translated, it gives CSAWHIHTDTQYF.

This clonotype was counted many times. This chain links TRBV20-1 with TRBJ2-7; possible D gene TRBD1, 6 bases. The CDR3 is 11 residues long. With 2 bases removed from V and 6 bases from J, the gap between germline ends came to 8 bases. CDR1 and CDR2 (germline): DFQATT, SNEGSKA (reference sequence). The CDR3 loop is CSARQGLEQYF. The CDR3 DNA follows: TGCAGTGCTAGACAGGGGCTCGAGCAGTACTTC.

The rearrangement joins TRBV19 to TRBJ1-1; D is possibly TRBD1 (6 bases). The V and J ends lost 5 bases and 6 bases respectively, with 13 bases between them. Germline lookup yields CDR1 LNHDA and CDR2 SQIVND (reference sequence). The CDR3 has 13 amino acids. CDR3 protein: CASSPGQTPEAFF. In nucleotides, the CDR3 is TGTGCCAGTAGTCCGGGACAAACACCTGAAGCTTTCTTT.

The chain links TRBV5-1 to TRBJ1-1; 9 bases line up with TRBD1. Losses at the gene ends were 4 bases for V and 5 bases for J; bases not matched to a gene: 9. Germline lookup yields CDR1 SGHRS and CDR2 YFSETQ. This CDR3 has 15 amino acids. CDR3 DNA sequence: TGCGCCAGCAGCCTCACAGGGGGCGCGAGGACTGAAGCTTTCTTT. Protein product: CASSLTGGARTEAFF.

Only a few counts were recorded for this clonotype. The chain employs TRBV5-1 and TRBJ2-3, with TRBD1 matching 10 bases. V dropped 4 bases and J dropped 2; count of bases not matched to a gene: 4. The CDR3 contains 15 residues. Germline assignment: CDR1 SGHRS and CDR2 YFSETQ. The CDR3 is CASSRGTGATDTQYF. The CDR3 nucleotides are TGCGCCAGCAGCCGGGGGACAGGGGCCACAGATACGCAGTATTTT.

The rearrangement uses TRBV12-3 or TRBV12-4 and TRBJ1-2; D is possibly TRBD1 (6 bases). V dropped 3 bases and J dropped 0 bases, with 14 bases sitting between them. The CDR3 runs to 16 residues. The chain's CDR3 is CASSLLSTGANYGYTF. CDR3 DNA sequence: TGTGCCAGCAGTTTGCTATCGACAGGAGCTAACTATGGCTACACCTTC.

The chain couples TRBV5-1 to TRBJ2-2; TRBD2 matches 11 bases. Germline V gene data show CDR1 as SGHRS and CDR2 as YFSETQ. This CDR3 contains 17 residues. Trimming removed 4 bases from V and 5 bases from J; junction bases left unmatched: 10. The CDR3: CASSQGLAAERTGELFF. For the CDR3, the DNA is TGCGCCAGCAGCCAGGGACTAGCGGCCGAGCGGACCGGGGAGCTGTTTTTT. The full variable domain, with the rest looked up from reference TRBV5-1 and TRBJ2-2, is KAGVTQTPRYLIKTRGQQVTLSCSPISGHRSVSWYQQTPGQGLQFLFEYFSETQRNKGNFPGRFSGRQFSNSRSEMNVSTLELGDSALYLCASSQGLAAERTGELFFGEGSRLTVL.

The gene calls are TRBV2 and TRBJ2-4; D unclear. This CDR3 is built from 14 residues. V was cut by 2 bases and J by 7 bases, with 12 bases left in between. CDR1 and CDR2 (germline): SNHLY, FYNNEI. CDR3: CASSEPQVANIQYF. The CDR3, as DNA: TGTGCCAGCAGTGAACCGCAGGTTGCTAACATTCAGTACTTC. Combining the CDR3 with reference TRBV2 and TRBJ2-4 gives the whole variable domain EPEVTQTPSHQVTQMGQEVILRCVPISNHLYFYWYRQILGQKVEFLVSFYNNEISEKSEIFDDQFSVERPDGSNFTLKIRSTKLEDSAMYFCASSEPQVANIQYFGAGTRLSVL.

This clonotype was recorded a few times. V gene TRBV27 combines with J gene TRBJ1-5; 8 bases agree with TRBD1. The V and J ends lost 3 bases and 7 bases, in that order; junction bases with no gene match: 14. This CDR3 is 17 amino acids long. The V gene's germline CDR1 is MNHEY and CDR2 SMNVEV (reference sequence). CDR3 nucleotide sequence: TGTGCCAGCAGTTTGAGACCCGGACAGGGTCGCGACCAGCCCCAGCATTTT. Translated: CASSLRPGQGRDQPQHF.

This clonotype was seen a few times. In DNA, the CDR3 is TGCAGTGCTAGAGTAAGCGATAGGGGATCCTACGAGCAGTACTTC. This encodes CSARVSDRGSYEQYF. V gene TRBV20-1 combines with J gene TRBJ2-7; maybe TRBD1 (5 bases). Germline assignment: CDR1 DFQATT and CDR2 SNEGSKA (reference sequence). The CDR3 has 15 amino acids. V lost 1 base to trimming and J lost 1 base, with 14 bases between them.

The chain couples TRBV12-3 or TRBV12-4 to TRBJ2-1; 7 nucleotides match TRBD1. This CDR3 is built from 16 residues. V shed 6 bases, J shed 1 base, and the junction held 9 bases outside the gene matches. In nucleotides, the CDR3 is TGTGCCAGCAGGTCTAATACAGGGGAGTCCTACAATGAGCAGTTCTTC. Protein product: CASRSNTGESYNEQFF.